Sequencing of this T cell receptor beta chain was carried out in a study of shared clonotypes between healthy human individuals. CD45RO-negative, CCR7-selected cells formed the naive CD8 fraction, which excluded terminally differentiated effector memory CD45RA+ cells. The assay was immunoSEQ multiplex PCR, and TCRdb's table has in-frame clones only and misses some. The data contain under 2,000,000 clones, about 95% of them singletons. This CDR3 has 13 amino acids. The V and J ends lost 6 bases and 5 bases, in that order; junction bases with no gene match: 3. The germline V gene has CDR1 MNHNS and CDR2 SASEGT. On this clone itself: The antigen remains unidentified.

The study, taken as a whole, reports: Naive CD4 clonotypes were shared across a handful of donors at 4.5% to 6%. Among donors, the sharing of clonotypes was expected to be influenced by sequencing depth.

Sequencing used naive CD8+ T cells sorted from blood. The genes are TRBV6-1 and TRBJ2-1; TRBD1 matches at 8 bases. The clonotype originates from a man between 18 and 35 years old in good health. The CDR3 region is CASRMTGDNEQFF. DNA for the CDR3: TGTGCCAGCAGGATGACAGGGGACAATGAGCAGTTCTTC.